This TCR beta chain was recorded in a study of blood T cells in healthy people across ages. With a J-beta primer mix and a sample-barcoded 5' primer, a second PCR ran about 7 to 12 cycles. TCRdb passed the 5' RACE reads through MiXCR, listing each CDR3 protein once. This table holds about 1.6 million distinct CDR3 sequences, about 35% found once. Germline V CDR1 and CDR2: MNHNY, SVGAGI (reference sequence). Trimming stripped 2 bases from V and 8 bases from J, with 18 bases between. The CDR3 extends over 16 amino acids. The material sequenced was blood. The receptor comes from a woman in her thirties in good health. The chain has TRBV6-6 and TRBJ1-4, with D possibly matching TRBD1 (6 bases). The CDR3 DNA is TGTGCCAGCAGTTACACAGAACAGGGCGGGTCAGAAAAACTGTTTTTT. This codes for CASSYTEQGGSEKLFF.